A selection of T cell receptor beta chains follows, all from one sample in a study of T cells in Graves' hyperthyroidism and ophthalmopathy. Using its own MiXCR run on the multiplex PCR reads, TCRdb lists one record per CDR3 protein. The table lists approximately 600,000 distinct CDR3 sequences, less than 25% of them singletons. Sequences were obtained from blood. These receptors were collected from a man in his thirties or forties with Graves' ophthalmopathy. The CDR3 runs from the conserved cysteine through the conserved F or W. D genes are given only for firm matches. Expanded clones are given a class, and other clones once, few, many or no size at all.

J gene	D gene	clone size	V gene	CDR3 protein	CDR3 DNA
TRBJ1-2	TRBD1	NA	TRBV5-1	CASSYIARTGAYGYTF	TGCGCCAGCAGCTACATCGCCCGGACAGGGGCCTATGGCTACACCTTC
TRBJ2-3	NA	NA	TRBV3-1	CASSQAGTTQYF	TGTGCCAGCAGCCAAGCCGGGACCACGCAGTATTTT
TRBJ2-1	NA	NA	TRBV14	CASSFGRGPYQKFF	TGTGCCAGCAGCTTCGGGCGGGGGCCGTACCAAAAGTTCTTC
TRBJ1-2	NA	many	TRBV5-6	CASSFVRSGATYGYTF	TGTGCCAGCAGCTTTGTCAGATCCGGCGCAACCTATGGCTACACCTTC
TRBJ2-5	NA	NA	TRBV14	CASSQFATQYF	TGTGCCAGCAGCCAATTTGCGACCCAGTACTTC
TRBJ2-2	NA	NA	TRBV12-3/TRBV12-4	CASSTSHTGELFF	TGTGCCAGCAGTACGTCACACACCGGGGAGCTGTTTTTT
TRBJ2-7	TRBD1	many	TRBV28	CASTSPGGTGSYEQYF	TGTGCCAGCACCAGTCCAGGGGGGACAGGGTCCTACGAGCAGTACTTC
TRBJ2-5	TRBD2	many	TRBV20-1	CSARDGLAGEETQYF	TGCAGTGCTAGAGATGGGCTAGCGGGGGAAGAGACCCAGTACTTC
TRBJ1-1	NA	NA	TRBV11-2	CASSFDGYNTEAFF	TGTGCCAGCAGCTTCGACGGATACAACACTGAAGCTTTCTTT
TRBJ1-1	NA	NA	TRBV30	CACRSGANTEAFF	TGTGCCTGTCGATCAGGGGCGAACACTGAAGCTTTCTTT
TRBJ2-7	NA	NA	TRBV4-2	CASSQALGGEQYF	TGTGCCAGCAGCCAAGCCTTAGGGGGCGAGCAGTACTTC
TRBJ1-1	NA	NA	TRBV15	CATAQAGTEAFF	TGTGCCACCGCCCAGGCTGGCACTGAAGCTTTCTTT
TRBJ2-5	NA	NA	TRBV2	CAQGETQYF	TGTGCCCAAGGGGAGACCCAGTACTTC
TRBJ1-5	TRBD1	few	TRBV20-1	CSQGQGSQPQHF	TGCAGCCAAGGACAGGGATCTCAGCCCCAGCATTTT
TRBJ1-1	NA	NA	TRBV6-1	CASRPGRTNTEAFF	TGTGCCAGCAGACCCGGTCGAACGAACACTGAAGCTTTCTTT
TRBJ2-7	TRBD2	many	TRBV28	CASSQTSGRFEQYF	TGTGCCAGCAGTCAGACTAGCGGGAGGTTCGAGCAGTACTTC
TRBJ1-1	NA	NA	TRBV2	CASSADRHTEAFF	TGTGCCAGCAGTGCGGACAGACACACTGAAGCTTTCTTT
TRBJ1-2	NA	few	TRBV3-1	CASRTGSAGDYGYTF	TGTGCCAGCAGAACCGGGTCCGCTGGGGACTATGGCTACACCTTC
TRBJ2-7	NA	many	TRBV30	CAWSRDPAYEQYF	TGTGCCTGGAGCCGGGATCCTGCCTACGAGCAGTACTTC
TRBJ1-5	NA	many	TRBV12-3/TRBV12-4	CASRVGGNQPQHF	TGTGCCAGCAGAGTCGGAGGCAATCAGCCCCAGCATTTT
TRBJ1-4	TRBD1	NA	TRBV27	CASSVMGQSNEKLFF	TGTGCCAGCAGTGTAATGGGACAGAGTAATGAAAAACTGTTTTTT
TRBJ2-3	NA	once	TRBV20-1	CSAPARLDTDTQYF	TGCAGTGCCCCCGCCCGACTAGACACAGATACGCAGTATTTT
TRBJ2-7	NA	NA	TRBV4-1	CASSQSGRTYEQYF	TGCGCCAGCAGCCAGTCGGGACGCACCTACGAGCAGTACTTC
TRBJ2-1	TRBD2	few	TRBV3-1	CASSPHPPPAGGSYNEQFF	TGTGCCAGCAGCCCTCATCCCCCCCCCGCGGGAGGGTCCTACAATGAGCAGTTCTTC
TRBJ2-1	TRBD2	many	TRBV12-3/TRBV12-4	CASSLGSGRINNEQFF	TGTGCCAGCAGTTTAGGGAGCGGGAGGATCAACAATGAGCAGTTCTTC
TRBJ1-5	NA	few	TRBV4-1	CASSQGQDSNQPQHF	TGCGCCAGCAGCCAGGGTCAGGATAGCAATCAGCCCCAGCATTTT
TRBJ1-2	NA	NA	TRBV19	CASSILGGERGGYTF	TGTGCCAGTAGTATCTTAGGGGGAGAACGTGGAGGCTACACCTTC
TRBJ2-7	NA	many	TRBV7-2	CASSLDPYYEQYF	TGTGCCAGCAGCTTAGATCCGTACTACGAGCAGTACTTC
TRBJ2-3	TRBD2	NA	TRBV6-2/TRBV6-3	CASSTPSGRTTSGSRSHRDTQYF	TGTGCCAGCAGTACCCCCTCCGGTAGGACTACTAGCGGGAGTAGGTCACACAGAGATACGCAGTATTTT
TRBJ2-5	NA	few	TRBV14	CASSPRSLPETQYF	TGTGCCAGCAGTCCCAGAAGCTTACCGGAGACCCAGTACTTC
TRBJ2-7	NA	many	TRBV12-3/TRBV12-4	CASSRGGAEQYF	TGTGCCAGCAGCCGGGGAGGTGCCGAGCAGTACTTC
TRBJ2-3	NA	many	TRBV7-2	CASSNPWRLTDTQYF	TGTGCCAGCAGCAACCCCTGGCGGCTCACAGATACGCAGTATTTT
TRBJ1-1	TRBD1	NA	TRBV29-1	CSVGQGMATEAFF	TGCAGCGTAGGACAGGGCATGGCCACTGAAGCTTTCTTT
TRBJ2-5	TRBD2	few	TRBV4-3	CASSQDRAGGETQYF	TGCGCCAGCAGCCAAGATCGAGCGGGAGGAGAGACCCAGTACTTC
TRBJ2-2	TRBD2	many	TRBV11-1	CASSLTSGVNTGELFF	TGTGCCAGCAGCCTTACTAGCGGAGTGAACACCGGGGAGCTGTTTTTT
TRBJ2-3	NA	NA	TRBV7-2	CASSTPGRTLADTQYF	TGTGCCAGCAGCACTCCGGGACGCACCTTAGCGGATACGCAGTATTTT
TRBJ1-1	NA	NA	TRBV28	CASVGDSSWMSTEAFF	TGTGCCAGCGTTGGGGATTCGTCTTGGATGAGCACTGAAGCTTTCTTT
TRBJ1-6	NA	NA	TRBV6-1	CASSPWVAGSDSPLHF	TGTGCCAGCTCGCCGTGGGTGGCTGGGTCTGATTCACCCCTCCACTTT
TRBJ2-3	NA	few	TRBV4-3	CASSQEGARGDTQYF	TGCGCCAGCAGCCAAGAGGGGGCTCGGGGAGATACGCAGTATTTT
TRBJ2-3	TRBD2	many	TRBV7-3	CASSQTSGYTDTQYF	TGTGCCAGCAGCCAGACTAGCGGGTACACAGATACGCAGTATTTT
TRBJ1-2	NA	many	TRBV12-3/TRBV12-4	CASRPQGSNYGYTF	TGTGCCAGCAGACCACAGGGCTCGAACTATGGCTACACCTTC
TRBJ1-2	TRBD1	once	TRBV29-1	CSVGSDRGVYTF	TGCAGCGTTGGATCGGACAGGGGTGTCTACACCTTC
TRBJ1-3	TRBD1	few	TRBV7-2	CASSLQGASGNTIYF	TGTGCCAGCAGCTTACAGGGGGCGTCTGGAAACACCATATATTTT